This TCR beta chain was identified in a study of shared clonotypes between healthy human individuals. Study-wide context: For every donor, three CD4 naive, three CD4 memory, two CD8 naive and one CD8 memory plates were used. Study-wide points: The sharing of 5% to 6.5% of naive CD4 clonotypes was seen across several donors.

The naive CD8 population came from CD45RO-negative cells selected for CCR7, without terminally differentiated effector memory CD45RA+ cells. For this clone: Its target is unknown.

The trim removed 3 bases at V and 4 bases at J, leaving 10 bases unmatched. CDR1 and CDR2 (germline): MGHDK, SYGVNS. The CDR3 runs 17 residues. It was at deep level that the assay was run. Profiled with immunoSEQ multiplex PCR; TCRdb holds only in-frame clones, not every one. This repertoire shows about 700,000 clones, about 91% found once; its top ten account for approximately 24%. J is TRBJ2-1 and V is TRBV25-1, with 9 bases matching TRBD2. Sequenced input: naive CD8+ T cells sorted from blood. The receptor comes from a man aged 30 to 45 in good health. The CDR3 region is CASSDSKREVPYNEQFF. CDR3 DNA: TGTGCCAGCAGTGATTCTAAGCGGGAGGTACCATACAATGAGCAGTTCTTC.